These T cell receptor beta chains were read from a single sample in a study of cytomegalovirus exposure and HLA in healthy donors. TCRdb keeps only in-frame clones here, not all; method: immunoSEQ multiplex PCR. The sample shows 120,000 or so clones, approximately 91% of them seen only once. The specimen was PBMCs. The source is a woman aged 18-29 years in good health and CMV-seronegative. The CDR3 runs from the conserved cysteine through the conserved F or W. The D gene is left open where the match is weak. Rows may omit the clone size; those that give it use once, few, many or a size class.

j_call d_call v_call clone_size cdr3_nt cdr3_aa
TRBJ1-5 NA TRBV10-2 NA TGCGCCAGGAAAGACAGGTCCAATCAGCCCCAGCATTTT CARKDRSNQPQHF
TRBJ2-5 TRBD2 TRBV5-4 NA TGTGCCAGCAGCTTGGGCGGACTAGCGGGCCCCGTGACCCAGTACTTC CASSLGGLAGPVTQYF
TRBJ2-7 TRBD1 TRBV28 NA TGTGCCATTGCCGGGACAGGGATTCTCTACGAGCAGTACTTC CAIAGTGILYEQYF
TRBJ2-1 TRBD1 TRBV7-9 NA TGTGCCAGCAGTCGGGACAGCGAGCAGTTCTTC CASSRDSEQFF
TRBJ2-7 TRBD1 TRBV5-1 NA TGCGCCAGCAGCTTGGGACAGGGGGAGCCCTACGAGCAGTACTTC CASSLGQGEPYEQYF
TRBJ2-3 TRBD2 TRBV11-1 NA TGTGCCAGCAGTCCGACCGGGACTATCGGAGCAGATACGCAGTATTTT CASSPTGTIGADTQYF
TRBJ1-1 NA TRBV15 NA TGTGCCACCAGCCCAGGGGCAGGGAAAGCTTTCTTT CATSPGAGKAFF
TRBJ2-7 TRBD2 TRBV4-1 NA TGCGCCAGCAGCCAAGAGGGGGGCGGGAGGGCCGTGGTCGACGAGCAGTACTTC CASSQEGGGRAVVDEQYF
TRBJ2-7 TRBD2 TRBV29-1 NA TGCAGTGTGACTAGCGGGAGCTACGAGCAGTACTTC CSVTSGSYEQYF
TRBJ2-3 NA TRBV30 NA TGTGCCTGGAACGAGGGGGAGGGAGATACGCAGTATTTT CAWNEGEGDTQYF
TRBJ1-3 NA TRBV2 NA TGTGCCAGCAGTGAATGGGGCTCAACGGACTCTGGAAACACCATATATTTT CASSEWGSTDSGNTIYF
TRBJ2-1 NA TRBV5-1 NA TGCGCCAGCAGCTTGGCTCTGTTGATGAGCTCCTACAATGAGCAGTTCTTC CASSLALLMSSYNEQFF
TRBJ1-5 NA TRBV4-1 once TGCGCCAGCAGCCGCCTTATGACAGGCAATCAGCCCCAGCATTTT CASSRLMTGNQPQHF
TRBJ2-1 NA TRBV19 NA TGTGCCAGTAGTCCCCGGGTTGGAGATGAGCAGTTCTTC CASSPRVGDEQFF
TRBJ2-5 NA TRBV7-2 NA TGTGCCAGCAGCTTGGCTGCTAGTTTGGAGACCCAGTACTTC CASSLAASLETQYF
TRBJ1-1 TRBD1 TRBV5-1 NA TGCGCCAGCAGCGCACTTAATCCGGGACAGGGGATTACTGAAGCTTTCTTT CASSALNPGQGITEAFF
TRBJ1-1 NA TRBV19 NA TGTGCCAGTAGGAGAAGTGGCGGGAGTGAAGCTTTCTTT CASRRSGGSEAFF